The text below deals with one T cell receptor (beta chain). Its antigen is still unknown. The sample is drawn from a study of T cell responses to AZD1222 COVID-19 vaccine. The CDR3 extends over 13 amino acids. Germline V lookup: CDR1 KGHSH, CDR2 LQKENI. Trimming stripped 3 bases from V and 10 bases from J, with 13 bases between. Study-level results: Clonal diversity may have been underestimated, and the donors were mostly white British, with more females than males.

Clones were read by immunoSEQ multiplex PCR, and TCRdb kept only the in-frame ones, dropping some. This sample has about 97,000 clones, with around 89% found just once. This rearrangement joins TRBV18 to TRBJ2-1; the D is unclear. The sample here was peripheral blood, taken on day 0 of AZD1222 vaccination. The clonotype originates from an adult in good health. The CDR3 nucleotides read TGTGCCAGCTCACCCCCCGTTCTCGCCGAGCAGTTCTTC. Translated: CASSPPVLAEQFF.